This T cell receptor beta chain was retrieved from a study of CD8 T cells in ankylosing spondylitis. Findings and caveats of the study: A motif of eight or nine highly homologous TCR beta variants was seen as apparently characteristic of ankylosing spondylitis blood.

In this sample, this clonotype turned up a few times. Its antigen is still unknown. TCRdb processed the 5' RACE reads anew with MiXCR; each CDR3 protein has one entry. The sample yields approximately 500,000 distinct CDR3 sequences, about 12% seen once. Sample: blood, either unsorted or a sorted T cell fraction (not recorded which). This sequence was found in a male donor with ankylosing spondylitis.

This CDR3 is CSVPVWGLNEQFF. The CDR3, as DNA: TGCAGCGTCCCCGTATGGGGGCTCAATGAGCAGTTCTTC. The rearrangement links TRBV29-1 to TRBJ2-1, with D tentatively TRBD1 (6 bases). Germline-derived CDR1 and CDR2 are SQVTM and ANQGSEA. Trimming shortened V by 6 bases and J by 6 bases, and 15 bases separated the two germline ends. There are 13 residues in the CDR3.